Listed below are T cell receptor beta chains from one sample, sequenced in a study of T cells in Graves' hyperthyroidism and ophthalmopathy. A single record per CDR3 protein comes from TCRdb applying MiXCR to the multiplex PCR reads. Of some 620,000 distinct CDR3 sequences in the sample, roughly 15% were seen once. The sequencing sample was made of blood. These receptors were collected from a woman in her twenties or thirties with Graves' hyperthyroidism. CDR3s include the opening cysteine and the closing phenylalanine or tryptophan. The D gene is left open where the match is weak. Clone size appears in some rows only: once, few, many, or a class for an expanded clone.

TRBD2 | many | TRBJ2-7 | TRBV7-2 | TGTGCCAGCAGCTACCCGGGACTAGCGGGGAGCTTTGACGAGCAGTACTTC | CASSYPGLAGSFDEQYF
- | few | TRBJ2-5 | TRBV4-1 | TGCGCCAGCAGCCTGGTAACAAAGGAGACCCAGTACTTC | CASSLVTKETQYF
- | few | TRBJ2-7 | TRBV29-1 | TGCAGCGCCGAACAGGGCTACGAGCAGTACTTC | CSAEQGYEQYF
- | many | TRBJ2-1 | TRBV7-2 | TGTGCCAGCAGCCCGAGCGTGGAGCAGTTCTTC | CASSPSVEQFF
TRBD1 | - | TRBJ1-1 | TRBV29-1 | TGCAGCGGATTCCCCCCCGGGACAGCTGAAGCTTTCTTT | CSGFPPGTAEAFF
- | many | TRBJ1-1 | TRBV7-2 | TGTGCCAGCAGCTGGCTGAACACTGAAGCTTTCTTT | CASSWLNTEAFF
- | - | TRBJ2-3 | TRBV29-1 | TGCAGCGTTGAAGGCACGACTAGCACAGATACGCAGTATTTT | CSVEGTTSTDTQYF
- | - | TRBJ2-1 | TRBV4-1 | TGCGCCAGCAGCCCGGCCCCGCACGGGTCGGGCTCCTACAATGAGCAGTTCTTC | CASSPAPHGSGSYNEQFF
- | many | TRBJ2-3 | TRBV27 | TGTGCCAGCATGGACACGGGGGCGACGCAGTATTTT | CASMDTGATQYF
- | - | TRBJ1-2 | TRBV19 | TGTGCCAGTAGTATTGGACGGAATAACTATGGCTACACCTTC | CASSIGRNNYGYTF
- | - | TRBJ2-1 | TRBV12-3/TRBV12-4 | TGTGCCAGCAGTTCACGACAGAATGAGCAGTTCTTC | CASSSRQNEQFF
- | few | TRBJ2-3 | TRBV18 | TGTGCCAGCTCACCACCAAGGGCTAGCTCAGATACGCAGTATTTT | CASSPPRASSDTQYF
TRBD2 | - | TRBJ2-2 | TRBV28 | TGTGCCATCGAGCGGGAGGTGAACACCGGGGAGCTGTTTTTT | CAIEREVNTGELFF
- | many | TRBJ2-1 | TRBV13 | TGTGCCAGCAGCTCTAGGGACTCCCCAAATGAGCAGTTCTTC | CASSSRDSPNEQFF
- | few | TRBJ1-1 | TRBV19 | TGTGCCAGTAGTGCCCGCCCTATAAACACTGAAGCTTTCTTT | CASSARPINTEAFF
- | - | TRBJ1-6 | TRBV9 | TGTGCCAGCAGCGTAGATGCGGCAGGGAATTCACCCCTCCACTTT | CASSVDAAGNSPLHF
- | few | TRBJ1-1 | TRBV6-5 | TGTGCCAGCAGTTACTCGTGGGGGAAGACTGAAGCTTTCTTT | CASSYSWGKTEAFF
TRBD2 | - | TRBJ2-5 | TRBV7-3 | TGTGCCAGCAGCTTAACAGGGGAGGGATCCCAAGAGACCCAGTACTTC | CASSLTGEGSQETQYF
- | many | TRBJ1-4 | TRBV7-8 | TGTGCCAGCAGCCAGGCGGTCGTGGCCGGAGGAAATGAAAAACTGTTTTTT | CASSQAVVAGGNEKLFF
- | many | TRBJ1-1 | TRBV5-1 | TGCGCCAGCAGCCTCGGGACAACGGGCATGAACACTGAAGCTTTCTTT | CASSLGTTGMNTEAFF
TRBD2 | - | TRBJ2-7 | TRBV9 | TGTGCCAGCAGCGTAGGGGGGACTAGCGGGGTAGCGGAGCAGTACTTC | CASSVGGTSGVAEQYF
- | many | TRBJ2-5 | TRBV20-1 | TGCAGTGCTAGACCAGCACTAGCCGGTGAGACCCAGTACTTC | CSARPALAGETQYF
TRBD2 | few | TRBJ2-3 | TRBV9 | TGTGCCAGCAGCGTAACTAGCGGGAGCGCAGATACGCAGTATTTT | CASSVTSGSADTQYF
- | - | TRBJ2-1 | TRBV5-5 | TGTGCCAGCAGCTTGCGACAGACGTCCTACAATGAGCAGTTCTTC | CASSLRQTSYNEQFF
- | few | TRBJ2-1 | TRBV5-1 | TGCGCCAGCAGCTTGGGACCTCCTTACAATGAGCAGTTCTTC | CASSLGPPYNEQFF
- | many | TRBJ2-1 | TRBV20-1 | TGCAGTGCTAGGGGCCCAACAAGCTCCTACAATGAGCAGTTCTTC | CSARGPTSSYNEQFF
- | few | TRBJ1-1 | TRBV9 | TGTGCCAGCAGCGTTAAAGACAGCAACACTGAAGCTTTCTTT | CASSVKDSNTEAFF
- | - | TRBJ1-2 | TRBV28 | TGTGCTGACCACTCTGCTAACTATGGCTACACCTTC | CADHSANYGYTF
- | few | TRBJ1-2 | TRBV5-1 | TGCGCCAGCAGTAGACAGGTCGAGTATGGCTACACCTTC | CASSRQVEYGYTF
- | many | TRBJ1-1 | TRBV10-2 | TGCGCCAGCAGTGGGACGTTGGGGGAGAACACTGAAGCTTTCTTT | CASSGTLGENTEAFF
TRBD2 | many | TRBJ2-1 | TRBV7-3 | TGTGCCAGCAGTTCGGGAATAGCGGGAGGGGGGGTTGAGCAGTTCTTC | CASSSGIAGGGVEQFF
- | - | TRBJ2-5 | TRBV2 | TGTGCCAGCCAGGGACACCAAGAGACCCAGTACTTC | CASQGHQETQYF
- | many | TRBJ1-1 | TRBV10-3 | TGTGCCATCAGTGAGTCGGAGCAAAAACCCCTAAGCGGCACTGAAGCTTTCTTT | CAISESEQKPLSGTEAFF
- | many | TRBJ1-1 | TRBV3-1 | TGTGCCAGCAGCCGAGGAAGAGCTGAAGCTTTCTTT | CASSRGRAEAFF
TRBD2 | - | TRBJ2-7 | TRBV7-9 | TGTGCCAGCAGCCCGCCGACTAGCGGGAGAGAGCAGTACTTC | CASSPPTSGREQYF
- | once | TRBJ1-4 | TRBV19 | TGTGCCAGCCGCCTTACAGGGTTTATTGCAAAGGGTAATGAAAAACTGTTTTTT | CASRLTGFIAKGNEKLFF
- | few | TRBJ1-4 | TRBV20-1 | TGCAGTGCTAGAGATTACAGGGATGAAAGACTGTTTTTT | CSARDYRDERLFF
- | few | TRBJ1-5 | TRBV5-1 | TGCGCCAGCAGCCAACTCCCGGGGGAAAATCAGCCCCAGCATTTT | CASSQLPGENQPQHF
- | - | TRBJ2-1 | TRBV5-1 | TGCGCCAGCAGCTTGGTTCGGTCAGCCTACAATGAGCAGTTCTTC | CASSLVRSAYNEQFF
- | many | TRBJ2-3 | TRBV2 | TGTGCCAGCAGTGGGGCCCTAGGCTCTACGCAGTATTTT | CASSGALGSTQYF
TRBD1 | few | TRBJ1-2 | TRBV15 | TGTGCCACCAGCACGGGACAGATCTATGGCTACACCTTC | CATSTGQIYGYTF
TRBD2 | - | TRBJ2-3 | TRBV6-1 | TGTGCCAGCAGCCGAAGGACTAGCCGCCCTGATACGCAGTATTTT | CASSRRTSRPDTQYF
TRBD2 | few | TRBJ2-1 | TRBV29-1 | TGCAGCGTTGGGGTGACGGGAGGGGCTAATGAGCAGTTCTTC | CSVGVTGGANEQFF
- | few | TRBJ1-1 | TRBV28 | TGTGCCAGCAGTTTAAGGGGGTCAGAGAACACTGAAGCTTTCTTT | CASSLRGSENTEAFF
- | many | TRBJ2-2 | TRBV30 | TGTGCCGGTAATAAAGCCGGGGAGCTGTTTTTT | CAGNKAGELFF
- | many | TRBJ1-2 | TRBV5-6 | TGTGCCAGCAGAGGATGGGGCGGAAGAGATGGCTACACCTTC | CASRGWGGRDGYTF
TRBD1 | many | TRBJ1-1 | TRBV20-1 | TGCAGTGCTAGGGGCCAGGGGGCTGAGGTTATCATGAACACTGAAGCTTTCTTT | CSARGQGAEVIMNTEAFF
- | few | TRBJ2-7 | TRBV27 | TGTGCCAGCAGCGTAGCTACCGGGGCAACCTACGAGCAGTACTTC | CASSVATGATYEQYF
- | few | TRBJ2-1 | TRBV10-2 | TGCGCCAGCAGGGTCGGCGGGGTCTACAATGAGCAGTTCTTC | CASRVGGVYNEQFF
TRBD2 | many | TRBJ2-3 | TRBV14 | TGTGCCAGCAGCCAAACCCTAGCGGGAGAAGGCACAGATACGCAGTATTTT | CASSQTLAGEGTDTQYF
- | few | TRBJ1-1 | TRBV30 | TGTGCCTGGAGTGTACTATTAGGGGAGTCAGTCACTGAAGCTTTCTTT | CAWSVLLGESVTEAFF